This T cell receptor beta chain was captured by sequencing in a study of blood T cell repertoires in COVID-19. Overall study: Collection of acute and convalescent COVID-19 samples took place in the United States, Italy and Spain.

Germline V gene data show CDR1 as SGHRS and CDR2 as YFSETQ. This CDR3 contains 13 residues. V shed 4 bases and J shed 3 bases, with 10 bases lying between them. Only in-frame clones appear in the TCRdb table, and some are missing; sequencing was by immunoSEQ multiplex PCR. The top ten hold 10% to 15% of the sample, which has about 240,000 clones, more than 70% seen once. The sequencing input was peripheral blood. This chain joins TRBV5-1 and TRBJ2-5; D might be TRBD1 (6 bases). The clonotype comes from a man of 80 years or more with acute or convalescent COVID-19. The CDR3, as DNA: TGCGCCAGCAGCAGGACAGAGAAAGAGACCCAGTACTTC. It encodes CASSRTEKETQYF.